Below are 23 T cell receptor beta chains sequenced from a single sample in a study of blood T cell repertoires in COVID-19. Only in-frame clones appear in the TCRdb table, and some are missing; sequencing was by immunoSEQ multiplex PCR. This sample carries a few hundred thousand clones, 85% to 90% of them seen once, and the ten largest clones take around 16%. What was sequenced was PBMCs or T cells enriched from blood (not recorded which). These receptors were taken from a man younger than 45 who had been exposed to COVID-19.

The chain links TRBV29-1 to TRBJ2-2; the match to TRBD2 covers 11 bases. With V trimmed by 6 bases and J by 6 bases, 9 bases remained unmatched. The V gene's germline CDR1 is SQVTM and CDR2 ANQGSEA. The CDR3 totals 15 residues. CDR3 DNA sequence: TGCAGCGTGGTACTAGCGGGGGAAGGATCCGGGGAGCTGTTTTTT. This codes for CSVVLAGEGSGELFF.

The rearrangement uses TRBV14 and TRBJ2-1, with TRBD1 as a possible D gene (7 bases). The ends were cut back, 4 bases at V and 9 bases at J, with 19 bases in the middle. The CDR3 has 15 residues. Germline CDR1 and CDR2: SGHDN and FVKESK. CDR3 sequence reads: CASSRRAGGSSEQFF. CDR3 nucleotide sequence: TGTGCCAGCAGCCGGCGGGCAGGGGGGAGCAGTGAGCAGTTCTTC.

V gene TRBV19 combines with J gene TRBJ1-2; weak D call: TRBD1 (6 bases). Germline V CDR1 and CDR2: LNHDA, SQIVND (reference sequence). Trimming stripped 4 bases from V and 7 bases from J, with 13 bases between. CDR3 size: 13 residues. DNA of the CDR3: TGTGCCAGTAGTACCAGGGGTTTGAGTGGCTACACCTTC. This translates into CASSTRGLSGYTF.

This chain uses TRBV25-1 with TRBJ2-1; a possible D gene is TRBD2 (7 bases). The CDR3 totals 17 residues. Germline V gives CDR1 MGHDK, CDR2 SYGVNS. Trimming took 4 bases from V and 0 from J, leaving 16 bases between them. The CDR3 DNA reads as TGTGCCAGCAGTGTAACGGGGGGCCTAAGCTCCTACAATGAGCAGTTCTTC. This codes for CASSVTGGLSSYNEQFF.

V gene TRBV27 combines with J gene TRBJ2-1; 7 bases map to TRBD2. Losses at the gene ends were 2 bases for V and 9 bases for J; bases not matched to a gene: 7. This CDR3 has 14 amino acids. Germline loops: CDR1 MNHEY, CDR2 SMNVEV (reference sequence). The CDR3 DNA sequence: TGTGCCAGCAGTTTAGTGGGGGGGGTTGCTGAGCAGTTCTTC. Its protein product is CASSLVGGVAEQFF.

CDR3 loop: CASSQDVTSGGLNEQFF. CDR3 nucleotide sequence: TGTGCCAGCAGCCAAGATGTAACTAGCGGGGGGCTCAATGAGCAGTTCTTC. V usage is TRBV4-2 and J usage is TRBJ2-1; 12 bases are shared with TRBD2. J was trimmed by 6 bases and V by 0 bases; bases with no gene match: 6. Germline assignment: CDR1 LGHNA and CDR2 YNFKEQ. The CDR3 contains 17 residues.

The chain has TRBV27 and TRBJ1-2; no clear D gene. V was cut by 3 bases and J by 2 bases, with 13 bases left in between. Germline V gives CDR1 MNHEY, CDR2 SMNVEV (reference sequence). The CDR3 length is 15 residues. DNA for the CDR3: TGTGCCAGCAGTTTTGCGGCTACTGAAAACTATGGCTACACCTTC. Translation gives CASSFAATENYGYTF.

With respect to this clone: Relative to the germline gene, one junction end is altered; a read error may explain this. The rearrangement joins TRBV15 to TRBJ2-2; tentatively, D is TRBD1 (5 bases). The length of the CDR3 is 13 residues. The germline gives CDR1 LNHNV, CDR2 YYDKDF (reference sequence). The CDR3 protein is CATSTRQTEELFF. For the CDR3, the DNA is TGTGCCACCAGCACCAGACAGACCGAGGAGCTGTTTTTT.

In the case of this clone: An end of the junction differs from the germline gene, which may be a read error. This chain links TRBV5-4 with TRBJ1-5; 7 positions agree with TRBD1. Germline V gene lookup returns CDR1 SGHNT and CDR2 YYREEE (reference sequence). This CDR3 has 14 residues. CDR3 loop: CATSRQGSTQPQHF. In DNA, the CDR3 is TGTGCCACCAGCAGACAGGGATCCACTCAGCCCCAGCATTTT.

CDR3 loop: CSVEPTEGQGVDGYTF. For the CDR3, the DNA is TGCAGCGTTGAACCTACCGAGGGACAGGGGGTTGATGGCTACACCTTC. The rearrangement joins TRBV29-1 to TRBJ1-2, with TRBD1 matching 11 bases. Germline trimming cut 2 bases from V and 6 bases from J; bases unmatched to any gene: 11. This CDR3 contains 16 residues. CDR1 is SQVTM and CDR2 is ANQGSEA in the germline V gene.

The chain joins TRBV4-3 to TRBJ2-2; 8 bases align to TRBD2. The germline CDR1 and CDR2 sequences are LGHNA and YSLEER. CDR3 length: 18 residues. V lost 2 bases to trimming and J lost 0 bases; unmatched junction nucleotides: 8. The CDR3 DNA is TGCGCCAGCAGCCAATGGAAGCACGGGGGGGCGAACACCGGGGAGCTGTTTTTT. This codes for CASSQWKHGGANTGELFF.

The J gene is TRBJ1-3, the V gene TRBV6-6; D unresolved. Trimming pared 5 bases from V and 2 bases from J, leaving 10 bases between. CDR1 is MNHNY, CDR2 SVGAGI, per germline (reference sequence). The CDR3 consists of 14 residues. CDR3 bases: TGTGCCAGCAGTAAAACAGTGACTGGAAACACCATATATTTT. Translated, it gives CASSKTVTGNTIYF.

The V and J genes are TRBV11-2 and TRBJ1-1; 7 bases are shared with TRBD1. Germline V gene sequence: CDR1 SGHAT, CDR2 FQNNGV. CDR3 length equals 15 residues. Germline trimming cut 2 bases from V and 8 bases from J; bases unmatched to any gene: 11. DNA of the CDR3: TGTGCCAGCAGCTTAATCTCACAGGGGCTCCCCGAAGCTTTCTTT. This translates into CASSLISQGLPEAFF.

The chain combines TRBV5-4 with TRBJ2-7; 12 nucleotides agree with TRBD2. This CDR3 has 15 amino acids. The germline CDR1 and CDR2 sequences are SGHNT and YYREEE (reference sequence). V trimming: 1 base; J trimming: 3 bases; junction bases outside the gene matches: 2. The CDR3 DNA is TGTGCCAGCAGCTTGTGGACTAGCGGGGTCTACGAGCAGTACTTC. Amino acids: CASSLWTSGVYEQYF.

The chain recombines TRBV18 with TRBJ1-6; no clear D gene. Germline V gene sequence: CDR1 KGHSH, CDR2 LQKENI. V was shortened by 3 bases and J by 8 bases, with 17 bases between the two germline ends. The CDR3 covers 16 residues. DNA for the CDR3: TGTGCCAGCTCACCTCCCCCAGGTTTAAGTGATTCACCCCTCCACTTT. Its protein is CASSPPPGLSDSPLHF.

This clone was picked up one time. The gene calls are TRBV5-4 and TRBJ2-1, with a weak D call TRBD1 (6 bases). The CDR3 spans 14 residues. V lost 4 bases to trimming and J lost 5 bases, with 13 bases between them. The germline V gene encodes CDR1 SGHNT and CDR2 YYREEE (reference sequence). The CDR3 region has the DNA TGTGCCAGCAGCCCGCCTGACAGGAACAATGAGCAGTTCTTC. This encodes CASSPPDRNNEQFF. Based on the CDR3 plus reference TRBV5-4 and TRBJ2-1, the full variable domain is ETGVTQSPTHLIKTRGQQVTLRCSSQSGHNTVSWYQQALGQGPQFIFQYYREEENGRGNFPPRFSGLQFPNYSSELNVNALELDDSALYLCASSPPDRNNEQFFGPGTRLTVL.

The CDR3 DNA sequence: TGCGCCAGCAGCCAGCGATCGAGCACAGATACGCAGTATTTT. Its translation is CASSQRSSTDTQYF. The chain combines TRBV4-3 with TRBJ2-3; D gene ambiguous. The V gene lost 3 bases and the J gene lost 0 bases, with 7 bases spanning the gap. CDR1 and CDR2 from the germline V gene are LGHNA and YSLEER. The CDR3 is made up of 14 amino acids.

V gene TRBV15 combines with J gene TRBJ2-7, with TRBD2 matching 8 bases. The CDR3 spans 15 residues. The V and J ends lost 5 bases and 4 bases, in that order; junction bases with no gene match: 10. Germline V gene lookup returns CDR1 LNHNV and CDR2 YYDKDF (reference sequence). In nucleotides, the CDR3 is TGTGCCACCAGCCCCCAGCCCGGGACTAGGTACGAGCAGTACTTC. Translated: CATSPQPGTRYEQYF. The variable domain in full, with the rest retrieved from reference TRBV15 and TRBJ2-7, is DAMVIQNPRYQVTQFGKPVTLSCSQTLNHNVMYWYQQKSSQAPKLLFHYYDKDFNNEADTPDNFQSRRPNTSFCFLDIRSPGLGDTAMYLCATSPQPGTRYEQYFGPGTRLTVT.

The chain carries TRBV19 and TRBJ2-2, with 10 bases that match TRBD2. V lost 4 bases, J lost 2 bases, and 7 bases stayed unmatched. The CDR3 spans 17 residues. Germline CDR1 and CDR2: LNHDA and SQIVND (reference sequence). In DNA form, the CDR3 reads TGTGCCAGTAGTACCCCCGCTAGCGGGGGAAACACCGGGGAGCTGTTTTTT. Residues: CASSTPASGGNTGELFF.

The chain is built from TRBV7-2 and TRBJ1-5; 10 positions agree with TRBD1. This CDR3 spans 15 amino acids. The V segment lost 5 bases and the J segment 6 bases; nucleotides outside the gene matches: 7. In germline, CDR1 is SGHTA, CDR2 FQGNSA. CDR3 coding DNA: TGTGCCAGCAGCCAACGGACAGGGGGAGGTCAGCCCCAGCATTTT. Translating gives CASSQRTGGGQPQHF.

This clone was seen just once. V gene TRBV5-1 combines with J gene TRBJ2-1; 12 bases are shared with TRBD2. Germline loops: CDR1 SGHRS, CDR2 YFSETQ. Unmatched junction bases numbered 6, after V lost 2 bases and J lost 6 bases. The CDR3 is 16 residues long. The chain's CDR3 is CASSLAPSGGANEQFF. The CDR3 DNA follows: TGCGCCAGCAGCTTAGCGCCTAGCGGGGGGGCCAATGAGCAGTTCTTC. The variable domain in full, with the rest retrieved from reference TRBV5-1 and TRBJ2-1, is KAGVTQTPRYLIKTRGQQVTLSCSPISGHRSVSWYQQTPGQGLQFLFEYFSETQRNKGNFPGRFSGRQFSNSRSEMNVSTLELGDSALYLCASSLAPSGGANEQFFGPGTRLTVL.

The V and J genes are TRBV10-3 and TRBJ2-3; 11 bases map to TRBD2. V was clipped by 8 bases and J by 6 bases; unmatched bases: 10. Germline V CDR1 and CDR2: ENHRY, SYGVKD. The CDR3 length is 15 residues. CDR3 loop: CAIALLAGAGDTQYF. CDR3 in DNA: TGTGCCATCGCACTACTAGCGGGGGCTGGGGATACGCAGTATTTT.

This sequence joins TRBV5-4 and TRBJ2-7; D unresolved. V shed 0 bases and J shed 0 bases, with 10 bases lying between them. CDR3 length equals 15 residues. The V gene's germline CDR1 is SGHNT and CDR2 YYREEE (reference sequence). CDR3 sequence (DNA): TGTGCCAGCAGCTTGGGGGCCCGAAGCTCCTACGAGCAGTACTTC. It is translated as CASSLGARSSYEQYF.